Sequencing of this TCR beta chain was carried out in a study of shared clonotypes between healthy human individuals (dated by TCRdb to 2018 to 2020). About the study as a whole: The cohort comprised a couple of women and three men aged 18 to 49 years. Per donor, three plates each were used for CD4 naive and CD4 memory, two for CD8 naive, and one for CD8 memory. Blood TCR repertoires of several healthy adults were deeply sequenced to estimate repertoire size and the extent of clonotype sharing between individuals. To increase sequencing depth and limit assay-specific biases, different laboratories used diverse techniques to prepare libraries and sequence TCR repertoires. Leukapheresis yielded between about 0.94 and 9 billion PBMCs per donor. What the work shows at the level of the full study, not this receptor alone: Higher generation probabilities were observed for clonotypes shared by all four sorted-subset donors than for non-shared clonotypes. Rarefaction of sorted-subset datasets indicated incomplete sequencing despite the large sequencing depth. Pairwise subsampling indicated that sequencing depth was expected to affect the degree of clonotype sharing among donors. Sampling was restricted to blood, and TCR repertoires in tissue are likely to differ from TCR repertoires in blood. Naive subsets generally had larger estimated clonotype richness than memory subsets. Because the study included a small number of donors, the genetic and exposure-history diversity represented was limited. When a few donors were compared, the shared fraction of clonotypes was about 5% for naive CD4, around 3.5% for naive CD8, about 2.5% for memory CD4, and 0.4% for memory CD8.

TCR CDR3 regions were amplified from genomic DNA by multiplex PCR using the deep immunoSEQ assay. Extracted genomic DNA from each cell subset was distributed evenly across all wells of several immunoSEQ 96-well plates, and each plate was treated as a replicate. For sorted subsets, about 200 ng genomic DNA, equal to approximately 30,000 T cell genomes, was loaded into each replicate PCR. Purified libraries were measured with a Qubit 3.0 fluorometer, size-checked on a Bioanalyzer 2100, and measured again with the KAPA Library Quantification kit. Each immunoSEQ 96-well plate was sequenced on its own single-read 150-cycle Illumina NextSeq 550 flow cell. As for the original processing: Because the immunoSEQ output held only junctional sequences and lacked quality scores, the filtering could not match the filtering applied to full-length reads. To assign V/J genes and CDR3, sequences were annotated against IMGT germline references using PyIR, a Python wrapper for IgBLAST v1.9. Reads were removed for weak V/J assignments (E-value above 1e-6), missing CDR3, stop codons, out-of-frame junctions, or ambiguous translated residues. V3J clonotypes were defined by identical inferred V gene, J gene, and CDR3 amino acid sequence. To compute the percentage overlap between repertoires, the number of shared unique clonotypes was divided by the size of the smaller repertoire. Repertoire richness was assessed with RTK rarefaction, the Chao1 estimator, and Recon v2.1 estimates of unobserved clonotypes. For all TCRbeta clonotypes obtained by the gDNA method from a handful of donors, generation probabilities were computed with OLGA. The source is immuneACCESS, and TCRdb retained only in-frame sequences with V and J called. Part of the clones is not carried over; for the studies checked, unresolved V genes explain less than half of this, and the remainder is unexplained. V and J calls and clone size follow that table, whereas D and trimming were derived from the DNA. Across this sample there are hundreds of thousands of clones, with roughly 92% seen only once. The top ten hold less than 25% of the sample.

Notes on this clone: This clone's antigen is unknown. There are no base qualities to consult, and no much larger clone falls within one base.

CD8 naive samples were obtained by positive selection for CCR7 among CD45RO-negative cells, yielding a CD45RA+CCR7+ population from which TemRA cells were excluded. The donors were healthy, HIV-negative adults who had no recently reported acute infections or vaccinations. All donors were Caucasian adults living in Nashville, Tennessee, USA. Blood was obtained by leukapheresis, after which PBMCs were separated by Ficoll-Histopaque density gradient centrifugation and cryopreserved in liquid nitrogen vapor phase. Analytical flow cytometry was used to check the purity and quantity of each magnetically sorted T cell population. Each sorted fraction had its genomic DNA isolated and then quantified by UV absorbance on a Nanodrop 2000c. The sample comprised naive CD8+ T cells sorted from blood. The intended sense of this specimen's cell subset or site label: CD45RA+CCR7+. The receptor was derived from a young man in good health.

The CDR3 reads as follows: CASSLGQPRGEQFF. Here is the DNA: TGTGCCAGCAGCTTGGGACAGCCGAGAGGTGAGCAGTTCTTC. The V gene is TRBV5-8 and the J gene is TRBJ2-1; TRBD1 could be the D gene, as 5 bases match. The germline V gene yields SGHTS for CDR1 and YDEGEE for CDR2. From cysteine to phenylalanine, the CDR3 is 14 amino acids long. Of all the DNA, just the CDR3 is kept, 42 bases in frame from base 1. V drops 0 bases and J drops 9 bases, leaving 13 bases in between. The full variable domain, completed from the reference TRBV5-8 and TRBJ2-1 proteins outside the CDR3, reads EAGVTQSPTHLIKTRGQQATLRCSPISGHTSVYWYQQALGLGLQFLLWYDEGEERNRGNFPPRFSGRQFPNYSSELNVNALELEDSALYLCASSLGQPRGEQFFGPGTRLTVL.